This T cell receptor (beta chain) was identified in a study of OX40 agonist ivuxolimab in advanced cancers. Study-level results: In the 0.1-3.0 mg/kg groups, partial responders showed among the lowest expansion. No determination was made of the antigen specificity of the expanded peripheral T cells. Expanded clones were, on average, more numerous in CD8+ T cells than in CD4+.

Worth noting for this clone: Antigen unknown.

The table came from immunoSEQ multiplex PCR; TCRdb's copy has only in-frame clones and leaves some out. The data contain about 42,000 clones, around 88% of them singletons. CDR3 length: 13 amino acids. The germline V gene has CDR1 SNHLY and CDR2 FYNNEI. Patients were ruled out by autoimmune disease history or systemic immunosuppression. The TCR sequence derives from an adult with an advanced solid tumor such as melanoma, head and neck, liver or kidney cancer. Sequencing was performed on CD4+ or CD8+ T cells sorted from blood, taken in a trial of the OX40 agonist ivuxolimab. The J gene is TRBJ2-5, the V gene TRBV2, with a weak D call TRBD2 (6 bases). Judging by the DNA end, TRBJ2-7 fits better; the J call may be wrong. In nucleotides, the CDR3 is TGTGCCAGCGGAGGACTACCCTCCTACGAGCAGTACTTC. Translating gives CASGGLPSYEQYF.